The 10 T cell receptor beta chains given below trace back to one sample, sequenced in a study of cytomegalovirus exposure and HLA in healthy donors. A multiplex PCR was run with 60 Vbeta primers and 13 Jbeta primers. Method: immunoSEQ multiplex PCR; TCRdb's copy keeps in-frame clones and lacks some. The table includes about 160,000 clones, about three quarters detected once. Sequencing was done on a sample of PBMCs. These receptors all stem from a woman between 35 and 50 years old in good health and CMV-seropositive.

CDR3 sequence (DNA): TGTGCCAGCAGCTTAGTGGGCGCCTACGAGCAGTACTTC. It translates to CASSLVGAYEQYF. The V gene is TRBV7-2, the J gene TRBJ2-5; no reliable D call. The end of the DNA aligns better with TRBJ2-7, so the J call may be wrong. This CDR3 is 13 amino acids long. Looked up from germline, CDR1 is SGHTA and CDR2 is FQGNSA.

This clone was observed once. The V and J genes are TRBV19 and TRBJ1-2, with D hard to call. The CDR3 extends over 13 amino acids. Germline V gene lookup returns CDR1 LNHDA and CDR2 SQIVND (reference sequence). Trimming removed 2 bases from V and 3 bases from J, with 7 bases in between. The DNA of the CDR3 is TGTGCCAGTAGTATAAGCGGACACTATGGCTACACCTTC. Translating gives CASSISGHYGYTF. The variable domain in full, with the rest retrieved from reference TRBV19 and TRBJ1-2, is DGGITQSPKYLFRKEGQNVTLSCEQNLNHDAMYWYRQDPGQGLRLIYYSQIVNDFQKGDIAEGYSVSREKKESFPLTVTSAQKNPTAFYLCASSISGHYGYTFGSGTRLTVV.

This chain connects TRBV4-2 to TRBJ2-1, with 9 bases lining up with TRBD2. The CDR3 consists of 16 residues. V lost 3 bases and J lost 3; bases outside the gene matches: 6. Per the germline V gene, CDR1 is LGHNA and CDR2 is YNFKEQ. The CDR3 is CASSQPLAGHYNEQFF. The CDR3 region has the DNA TGTGCCAGCAGCCAGCCTCTAGCGGGGCACTACAATGAGCAGTTCTTC.

The chain links TRBV18 to TRBJ1-2, with D maybe TRBD1 (6 bases). Germline CDR1 KGHSH, CDR2 LQKENI. This CDR3 has 15 residues. Trimming took off 8 bases at V and 2 bases at J, with 18 bases between the two ends. CDR3 in DNA: TGTGCCAGCCACCAGAGTTCCGGACAGAACTATGGCTACACCTTC. It encodes CASHQSSGQNYGYTF.

The chain couples TRBV7-8 to TRBJ1-2; the match to TRBD1 covers 7 bases. The CDR3 runs 14 residues. Per germline, CDR1 SGHVS and CDR2 FQNEAQ. Trimming at V came to 5 bases and at J to 13 bases, leaving 16 bases not matched to a gene. Written as DNA, the CDR3 is TGTGCCAGCAGCCTCCCTCTTGCAGGGGGGTGTGCCACCTTC. This encodes CASSLPLAGGCATF.

The chain combines TRBV15 with TRBJ2-1; D possibly corresponds to TRBD2 (5 bases). V shed 1 base and J shed 6 bases, with 13 bases lying between them. Germline V gives CDR1 LNHNV, CDR2 YYDKDF (reference sequence). This CDR3 region has 15 residues. The CDR3 reads CATSRGGEYLNEQFF. CDR3 nucleotide sequence: TGTGCCACCAGCAGAGGTGGGGAGTACCTCAATGAGCAGTTCTTC.

This clone showed up just once. The genes are TRBV5-1 and TRBJ2-2; D not certain. Trimming left V 4 bases short and J 7 bases short, with 17 bases between. The CDR3 loop spans 15 amino acids. Germline V gives CDR1 SGHRS, CDR2 YFSETQ. CDR3 sequence (DNA): TGCGCCAGCAGCGAATCCCCAGCCTCGGGCGGGGAGCTGTTTTTT. This translates into CASSESPASGGELFF.

This clone is a singleton in its sample. An end of the junction differs from the germline gene, which may be a read error. The rearrangement uses TRBV6-6 and TRBJ1-4; 7 bases map to TRBD1. Germline CDR1 MNHNY, CDR2 SVGAGI (reference sequence). The CDR3 is 12 residues long. The CDR3 is CASSPNRDSLVF. CDR3 bases: TGTGCCAGCAGCCCAAACCGGGACAGCCTTGTTTTT.

The chain links TRBV7-2 to TRBJ2-5; TRBD2 matches 8 bases. CDR1 SGHTA and CDR2 FQGNSA come from the germline V gene. The CDR3 covers 16 residues. Trimming at V came to 1 base and at J to 0 bases, leaving 4 bases not matched to a gene. The CDR3 loop reads CASSLVAGGNQETQYF. CDR3 DNA sequence: TGTGCCAGCAGCTTAGTGGCGGGGGGAAACCAAGAGACCCAGTACTTC. The entire variable domain, with the rest obtained from reference TRBV7-2 and TRBJ2-5, is as follows: GAGVSQSPSNKVTEKGKDVELRCDPISGHTALYWYRQSLGQGLEFLIYFQGNSAPDKSGLPSDRFSAERTGGSVSTLTIQRTQQEDSAVYLCASSLVAGGNQETQYFGPGTRLLVL.

The chain has TRBV2 and TRBJ2-7; 7 nucleotides align to TRBD1. The CDR3 contains 12 residues. Germline-derived CDR1 and CDR2 are SNHLY and FYNNEI. Trimming cost V 6 bases and J 4 bases; bases outside gene matches: 3. The CDR3 loop reads CASRDRLYEQYF. CDR3 DNA sequence: TGTGCCAGCAGGGACAGGCTATACGAGCAGTACTTC.